Each of the 24 T cell receptor beta chains below was sequenced from the same sample in a study of blood T cells in healthy people across ages. Combining a sample-barcoded 5' primer with a J-beta primer mix, a second PCR ran for about 7 to 11 cycles. One entry per CDR3 protein results from TCRdb running MiXCR on the 5' RACE reads. This table has fewer than 2 million distinct CDR3 sequences, about two fifths appearing once. Sequenced material: blood. The receptors come from a human donor in good health.

This clonotype was counted a few times. The CDR3 protein is CASTRAGYDYEQYF. In DNA form, the CDR3 reads TGTGCCAGTACGAGAGCAGGGTACGACTACGAGCAGTACTTC. The genes are TRBV28 and TRBJ2-7; the D gene is possibly TRBD1 (5 bases). Between the trimmed V and J ends, which lost 9 bases and 3 bases, there was a span of 18 bases. CDR3 size: 14 residues. The germline CDR1 and CDR2 sequences are MDHEN and SYDVKM.

This clonotype was found a few times. V usage is TRBV7-3 and J usage is TRBJ2-5; maybe TRBD1 (5 bases). This CDR3 is 11 amino acids long. CDR1 is SGHTA, CDR2 FQGTGA, per germline. CDR3 loop: CVTGAQETQYF. Written as DNA, the CDR3 is TGTGTAACAGGCGCGCAAGAGACCCAGTACTTC.

This clonotype was detected only a few times. The genes are TRBV12-3 or TRBV12-4 and TRBJ1-1, with D hard to call. The CDR3 length is 13 residues. V lost 1 base to trimming and J lost 4 bases, with 7 bases between them. The CDR3 DNA reads as TGTGCCAGCAGTTTAGGACAACTCACTGAAGCTTTCTTT. It is translated as CASSLGQLTEAFF.

This clonotype has a handful of counts. V and J are TRBV12-3 or TRBV12-4 and TRBJ1-2; 9 positions match TRBD1. This CDR3 has 14 amino acids. V shed 6 bases, J shed 5 bases, and the junction held 7 bases outside the gene matches. The CDR3 bases are TGTGCCAGCAGAACCGGGACAGGGCCTTATGGCTACACCTTC. Translating it yields CASRTGTGPYGYTF.

The sample holds a few counts of this clonotype. The V call is TRBV27, the J call TRBJ1-5, with 9 positions matching TRBD1. This CDR3 has 14 residues. Germline V lookup: CDR1 MNHEY, CDR2 SMNVEV (reference sequence). The junction had 1 base not matched to a gene; V was cut back by 3 bases and J by 4 bases. CDR3 sequence reads: CASSFGQGNQPQHF. The DNA for the CDR3 is TGTGCCAGCAGTTTCGGACAGGGGAATCAGCCCCAGCATTTT.

As for this clonotype: An end of the junction does not agree with germline; a read error may underlie this. CDR3 DNA sequence: TGTGCCAGCAGGACCCTTGGAGAGGGTTCCTACGAGCAGGACTTC. Amino acids: CASRTLGEGSYEQDF. The chain has TRBV12-3 or TRBV12-4 and TRBJ2-7; tentative D call: TRBD2 (5 bases). This CDR3 is 15 amino acids long.

The CDR3 DNA sequence: TGCGCCAGCAGCCCTGACAGGGTCATCTACACCTTC. Encoded protein: CASSPDRVIYTF. This chain uses TRBV5-1 with TRBJ1-2; 7 nucleotides line up with TRBD1. The CDR3 is 12 amino acids. V was pared by 4 bases and J by 10 bases, with 7 bases of the junction left unmatched. The germline V gene encodes CDR1 SGHRS and CDR2 YFSETQ.

The chain combines TRBV28 with TRBJ2-1; 11 bases fit TRBD2. Germline V gene lookup returns CDR1 MDHEN and CDR2 SYDVKM. CDR3 size: 14 residues. V dropped 8 bases and J dropped 9; count of bases not matched to a gene: 9. The CDR3 nucleotides are TGTGCCAGCGTTAGCGGGGGGGCCGTAGGTGAGCAGTTCTTC. Protein: CASVSGGAVGEQFF.

This clonotype was seen a handful of times. The chain uses TRBV20-1 and TRBJ2-1, with 11 bases aligning to TRBD1. Germline CDR1 is DFQATT and CDR2 is SNEGSKA (reference sequence). The CDR3 extends over 17 amino acids. With 0 bases clipped from V and 8 bases from J, the junction kept 12 bases outside the gene matches. This CDR3 is CSARDRGGTGGRYEQFF. CDR3 coding DNA: TGCAGTGCTAGAGATCGCGGCGGGACAGGGGGAAGGTATGAGCAGTTCTTC.

Only a few counts were recorded for this clonotype. The chain recombines TRBV12-3 or TRBV12-4 with TRBJ2-1, with a tentative D call TRBD2 (6 bases). Trimming pared 5 bases from V and 8 bases from J, leaving 16 bases between. The CDR3 length is 14 residues. The DNA of the CDR3 is TGTGCCAGCAGTAATGCCCGCCGGGACTATGAGCAGTTCTTC. Translating gives CASSNARRDYEQFF.

This chain connects TRBV3-1 to TRBJ1-5; D gene unclear. The V gene's germline CDR1 is LGHDT and CDR2 YNNKEL (reference sequence). The CDR3 is 15 residues long. Deletions cut 1 base from V and 4 bases from J, with 11 bases between. CDR3 residues: CASSQGGGLNQPQHF. The CDR3 nucleotides are TGTGCCAGCAGCCAAGGAGGCGGGCTGAATCAGCCCCAGCATTTT.

The chain couples TRBV30 to TRBJ2-1; 14 nucleotides align to TRBD2. This CDR3 is 23 amino acids long. Germline-derived CDR1 and CDR2 are GTSNPN and SVGIG (reference sequence). V lost 0 bases and J lost 6; bases outside the gene matches: 25. CDR3 protein: CAWSVHGTSGGPLPLEYFNEQFF. CDR3 DNA: TGTGCCTGGAGTGTCCACGGGACTAGCGGGGGCCCGCTACCTTTGGAGTATTTCAATGAGCAGTTCTTC.

V usage is TRBV2 and J usage is TRBJ1-5; no clear D gene. The CDR3 is made up of 14 amino acids. CDR1 SNHLY and CDR2 FYNNEI come from the germline V gene. V was cut by 5 bases and J by 5 bases, with 13 bases left in between. CDR3 coding DNA: TGTGCCAGCAGTAGGCGACCAAATTATCAGCCCCAGCATTTT. Amino acids: CASSRRPNYQPQHF.

This clonotype showed up just a few times. The gene calls are TRBV20-1 and TRBJ1-5, with D unclear. Germline CDR1 and CDR2: DFQATT and SNEGSKA (reference sequence). The V end lost 2 bases, the J end lost 1 base, and 9 bases lay between the germline ends. This CDR3 has 14 residues. The DNA for the CDR3 is TGCAGTGCTAGAAACGGTATAAGCAATCAGCCCCAGCATTTT. Amino acid sequence: CSARNGISNQPQHF.

This clonotype was recorded a few times. This rearrangement joins TRBV7-6 to TRBJ2-7, with D perhaps matching TRBD1 (5 bases). The CDR3 is 17 residues long. The germline V and J ends were trimmed by 5 bases and 3 bases, with 23 bases remaining between them. Germline V gene lookup returns CDR1 SGHVS and CDR2 FNYEAQ. As DNA, the CDR3 is TGTGCCAGCAGCCCGACTGCTCACAAAAGGGGTGGCTACGAGCAGTACTTC. Amino acids: CASSPTAHKRGGYEQYF.

There are many counts of this clonotype. This sequence joins TRBV4-3 and TRBJ1-2; tentative D call: TRBD1 (6 bases). Between the trimmed V and J ends, which lost 0 bases and 8 bases, there was a span of 16 bases. The CDR3 runs 15 residues. The germline CDR1 and CDR2 sequences are LGHNA and YSLEER. The CDR3 DNA reads TGCGCCAGCAGCCAAGATGCAGGGGTGGGGCGCGGCTACACCTTC. This gives the protein CASSQDAGVGRGYTF.

V is TRBV6-5 and J is TRBJ1-2; D remains unclear. V lost 3 bases to trimming and J lost 4 bases, with 15 bases between them. Germline assignment: CDR1 MNHEY and CDR2 SVGAGI. CDR3 length equals 15 residues. This chain's CDR3 is CASSYDRDPTYGYTF. In DNA form, the CDR3 reads TGTGCCAGCAGTTATGACCGGGATCCCACCTATGGCTACACCTTC.

V and J are TRBV6-6 and TRBJ1-2, with no clear D. The CDR3 spans 17 residues. Germline CDR1 is MNHNY and CDR2 is SVGAGI (reference sequence). V was cut by 2 bases and J by 1 base, with 17 bases left in between. The CDR3 loop is CASSYPTRPGNNYGYTF. The CDR3 DNA is TGTGCCAGCAGTTACCCAACTCGCCCCGGGAATAACTATGGCTACACCTTC.

The chain combines TRBV9 with TRBJ1-5; D perhaps matches TRBD1 (5 bases). Trimming took off 0 bases at V and 5 bases at J, with 12 bases between the two ends. The germline V gene has CDR1 SGDLS and CDR2 YYNGEE. The CDR3 is 15 amino acids. CDR3 sequence: CASSVDGREYQPQHF. DNA of the CDR3: TGTGCCAGCAGCGTAGACGGCAGGGAATATCAGCCCCAGCATTTT.

The chain employs TRBV5-1 and TRBJ1-5; D is perhaps TRBD1 (6 bases). V was clipped by 4 bases and J by 7 bases, with 15 bases between them. The length of the CDR3 is 14 residues. Per germline, CDR1 SGHRS and CDR2 YFSETQ. The CDR3 reads CASSEQGLWQPQHF. CDR3 in DNA: TGCGCCAGCAGCGAACAGGGATTGTGGCAGCCCCAGCATTTT.

As concerns this clonotype: The junction and the germline gene differ at one end; a read error may be behind it. The chain uses TRBV29-1 and TRBJ2-6; a weak D match, TRBD2 (6 bases). The V gene's germline CDR1 is SQVTM and CDR2 ANQGSEA. The CDR3 consists of 16 residues. CDR3 loop: CSVAKLRGSGANVRTF. The CDR3 DNA reads TGCAGCGTGGCAAAGTTGCGGGGATCTGGGGCCAACGTCCGGACTTTC.

The rearrangement joins TRBV3-1 to TRBJ2-2; 7 positions agree with TRBD2. CDR1 LGHDT and CDR2 YNNKEL come from the germline V gene (reference sequence). V lost 5 bases and J lost 1; bases outside the gene matches: 1. CDR3 length: 14 residues. This CDR3 is CASSTGGNTGELFF. The CDR3 DNA reads as TGTGCCAGCAGCACGGGGGGGAACACCGGGGAGCTGTTTTTT.

This clonotype was seen many times. The V and J genes are TRBV7-8 and TRBJ2-3; D unresolved. Germline loops: CDR1 SGHVS, CDR2 FQNEAQ. V gave up 1 base and J gave up 0 bases, with 11 bases separating them. The CDR3 is made up of 16 amino acids. DNA of the CDR3: TGTGCCAGCAGCTTAGGTTACTCCGGGAGCACAGATACGCAGTATTTT. It specifies CASSLGYSGSTDTQYF.

The J gene is TRBJ1-1, the V gene TRBV20-1, with 11 nucleotides matching TRBD1. The germline gives CDR1 DFQATT, CDR2 SNEGSKA (reference sequence). This CDR3 region has 16 residues. V trimming: 5 bases; J trimming: 4 bases; junction bases outside the gene matches: 12. CDR3 in amino acids: CSAPERDRGSGTEAFF. For the CDR3, the DNA is TGCAGTGCTCCTGAAAGGGACAGGGGGAGCGGCACTGAAGCTTTCTTT.